A selection of T cell receptor beta chains follows, all from one sample in a study of Tregs in tolerant kidney transplant recipients. Assay: immunoSEQ multiplex PCR; the TCRdb copy retains only in-frame clones and omits some. Among some 250,000 clones listed, approximately 83% were seen once. Sequencing used CD4+ T cells from blood. The receptors were sampled from a human donor in good health. Both conserved end residues are part of each CDR3. The D gene is left open where the match is weak. The size field is filled for only some rows; it gives once, few, many or a size class.

TRBV4-2	TRBJ1-1	.	.	CASSQADSMNTEAFF	TGTGCCAGCAGCCAAGCCGACAGCATGAACACTGAAGCTTTCTTT
TRBV4-1	TRBJ2-5	.	.	CASSQGAAAAQETQYF	TGCGCCAGCAGCCAAGGCGCGGCGGCAGCTCAAGAGACCCAGTACTTC
TRBV11-2	TRBJ2-7	.	TRBD1	CASSVLGPGQGTYEQYF	TGTGCCAGCAGCGTACTCGGGCCGGGACAGGGGACCTACGAGCAGTACTTC
TRBV18	TRBJ2-5	.	.	CASSPGAGETQYF	TGTGCCAGCTCACCTGGGGCTGGGGAGACCCAGTACTTC
TRBV2	TRBJ2-3	.	.	CASQGTDTQYF	TGTGCCAGCCAGGGAACAGATACGCAGTATTTT
TRBV14	TRBJ1-1	.	.	CASSQYTSLGSEAFF	TGTGCCAGCAGCCAATATACCTCGTTGGGGAGTGAAGCTTTCTTT
TRBV7-9	TRBJ2-5	.	.	CASSLMAGKETQYF	TGTGCCAGCAGTCTAATGGCAGGGAAAGAGACCCAGTACTTC
TRBV30	TRBJ1-1	.	TRBD1	CAWDRGRTEAFF	TGTGCCTGGGACAGGGGAAGGACTGAAGCTTTCTTT
TRBV29-1	TRBJ2-3	once	.	CSVESIRGGKRTDTQYF	TGCAGCGTTGAAAGTATTCGGGGCGGGAAACGCACAGATACGCAGTATTTT
TRBV10-3	TRBJ2-3	.	.	CAIRPGQAYTDTQYF	TGTGCCATCAGGCCGGGACAAGCTTACACAGATACGCAGTATTTT
TRBV7-2	TRBJ2-1	.	TRBD2	CASSPSVRGGNEQFF	TGTGCCAGCAGCCCTTCTGTGCGGGGGGGTAATGAGCAGTTCTTC
TRBV9	TRBJ1-6	.	.	CASSVVLNSPLHF	TGTGCCAGCAGCGTAGTTTTGAATTCACCCCTCCACTTT
TRBV6-1	TRBJ1-5	.	TRBD1	CASSARTGGFSNQPQHF	TGTGCCAGCAGTGCGCGGACAGGGGGTTTTAGCAATCAGCCCCAGCATTTT
TRBV21-1	TRBJ2-3	.	.	CASSPTRDRDEGVRTDTQYF	TGTGCCAGCAGCCCCACAAGGGACAGGGATGAAGGGGTTCGGACAGATACGCAGTATTTT
TRBV5-1	TRBJ2-5	once	TRBD2	CASSALAGAQEAQYF	TGCGCCAGCAGCGCACTAGCGGGGGCCCAAGAGGCCCAGTACTTC
TRBV5-1	TRBJ2-3	.	TRBD1	CASSSTGTTDTQYF	TGCGCCAGCAGCTCGACAGGGACCACAGATACGCAGTATTTT
TRBV5-1	TRBJ2-3	.	.	CASSRSGLVPDTQYF	TGCGCCAGCAGCCGGTCAGGGTTGGTTCCAGATACGCAGTATTTT
TRBV19	TRBJ2-1	.	.	CASSSQSSYNEQFF	TGTGCCAGTAGCTCTCAGAGCTCCTACAATGAGCAGTTCTTC
TRBV21-1	TRBJ1-4	once	.	CASSKVGQGSTNEKLFF	.
TRBV2	TRBJ1-2	.	TRBD1	CASSPTGQGGVLGYTF	TGTGCCAGCAGCCCGACAGGACAGGGAGGGGTACTTGGCTACACCTTC
TRBV7-3	TRBJ2-1	.	TRBD2	CASSPRTSGGSYNEQFF	TGTGCCAGCAGCCCCAGGACTAGCGGGGGGTCCTACAATGAGCAGTTCTTC
TRBV11-3	TRBJ2-7	.	TRBD2	CASSAGGYEQYF	TGTGCCAGCAGCGCGGGGGGCTACGAGCAGTACTTC